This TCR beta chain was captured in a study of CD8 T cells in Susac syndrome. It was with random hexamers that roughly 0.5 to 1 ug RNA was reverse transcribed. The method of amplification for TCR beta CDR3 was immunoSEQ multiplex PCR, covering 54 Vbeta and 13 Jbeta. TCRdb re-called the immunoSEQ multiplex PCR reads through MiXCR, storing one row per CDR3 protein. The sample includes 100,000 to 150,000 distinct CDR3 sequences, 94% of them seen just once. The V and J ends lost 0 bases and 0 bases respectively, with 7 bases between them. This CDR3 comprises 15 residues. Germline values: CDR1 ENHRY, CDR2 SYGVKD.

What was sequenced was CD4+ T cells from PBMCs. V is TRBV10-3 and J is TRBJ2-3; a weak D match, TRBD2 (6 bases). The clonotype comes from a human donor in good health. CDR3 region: CAISESGGSTDTQYF. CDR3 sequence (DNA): TGTGCCATCAGTGAGTCCGGGGGTAGCACAGATACGCAGTATTTT.